This entry features one T cell receptor (beta chain) sequence. Its antigen is still unknown. At one boundary the junction diverges from the germline segment, which might be a read error. Co-extraction yielded RNA and DNA from roughly 20-30 mg of unsorted bulk tissue. This entry is derived from a study of tumor-infiltrating lymphocytes in primary liver carcinoma. Overall study results and limits: A small share of top clones, only about 7-25%, was found in all five tumor regions.

The germline V gene has CDR1 MNHEY and CDR2 SVGAGI. The CDR3 runs to 15 residues. Using a constant-region primer together with ProtoScript II reverse transcriptase, TCR beta cDNA was made from about 500 ng of total RNA. A slightly modified ARM-PCR protocol with three nested multiplex PCR rounds produced these TCR beta libraries. Each of the first two PCR rounds ran approximately 9 cycles with TRBV1-TRBV30 forward and C-beta reverse primers. TCRdb used MiXCR to reprocess the multiplex PCR reads, holding one entry per CDR3 protein. The sample yields 40,000 to 60,000 distinct CDR3 sequences, 60% to 85% seen once.

The clonotype was recovered from a man aged 40-55 years with primary liver carcinoma and hepatitis B virus infection. Sequencing input: liver tumor tissue from sampling region 5. Documented subset: tumor region T5, tumor centre. The chain uses TRBV6-5 and TRBJ2-7, with TRBD2 as a possible D gene (5 bases). The chain's CDR3 is CASSYGDGSSYELCF. Here the CDR3 DNA reads TGTGCCAGCAGTTACGGGGATGGGAGCTCCTACGAGCTGTGCTTC.